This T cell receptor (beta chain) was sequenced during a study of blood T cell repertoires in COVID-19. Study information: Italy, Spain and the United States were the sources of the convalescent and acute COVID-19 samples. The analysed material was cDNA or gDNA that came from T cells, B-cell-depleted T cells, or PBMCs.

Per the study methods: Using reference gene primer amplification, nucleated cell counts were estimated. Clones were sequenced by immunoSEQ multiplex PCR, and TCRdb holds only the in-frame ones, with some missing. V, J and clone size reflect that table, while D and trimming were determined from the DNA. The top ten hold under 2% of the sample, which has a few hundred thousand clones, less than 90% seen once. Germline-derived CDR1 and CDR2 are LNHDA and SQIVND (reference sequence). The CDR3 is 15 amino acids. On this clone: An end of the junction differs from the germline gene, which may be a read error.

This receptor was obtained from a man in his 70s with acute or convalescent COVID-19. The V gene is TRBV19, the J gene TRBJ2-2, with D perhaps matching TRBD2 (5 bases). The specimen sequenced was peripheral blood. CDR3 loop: CASSAPSLDPGKLFF. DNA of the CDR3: TGTGCCAGTAGTGCGCCATCGTTAGATCCCGGGAAGCTGTTTTTT.